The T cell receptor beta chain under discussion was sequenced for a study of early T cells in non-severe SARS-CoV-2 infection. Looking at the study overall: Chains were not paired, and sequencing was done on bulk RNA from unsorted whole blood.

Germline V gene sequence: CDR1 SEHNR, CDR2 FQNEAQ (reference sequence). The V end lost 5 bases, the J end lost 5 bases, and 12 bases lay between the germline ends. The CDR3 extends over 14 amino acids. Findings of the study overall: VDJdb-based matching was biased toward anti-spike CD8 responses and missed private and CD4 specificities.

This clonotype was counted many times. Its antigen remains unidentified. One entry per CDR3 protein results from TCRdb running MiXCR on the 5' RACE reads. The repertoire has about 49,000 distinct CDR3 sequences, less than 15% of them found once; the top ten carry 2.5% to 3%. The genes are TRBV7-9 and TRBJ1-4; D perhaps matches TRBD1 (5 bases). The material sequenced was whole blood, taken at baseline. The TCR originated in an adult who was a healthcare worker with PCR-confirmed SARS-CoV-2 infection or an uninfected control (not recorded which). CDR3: CASSPMGRNEKLFF. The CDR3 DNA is TGTGCCAGCAGCCCCATGGGGCGAAATGAAAAACTGTTTTTT.